The T cell receptor beta chain described here comes from a study of blood T cell repertoires in COVID-19. The wider study: The cDNA or gDNA used as material had been derived from T cells, B-cell-depleted T cells, or PBMCs.

V shed 2 bases and J shed 0 bases, with 8 bases lying between them. The germline CDR1 and CDR2 sequences are SEHNR and FQNEAQ (reference sequence). The CDR3 is made up of 15 amino acids. Original data processing: Amplification from reference gene primers served as the basis for estimated nucleated cell counts. Repertoires were generated with immunoSEQ multiplex PCR, while TCRdb's copy carries only in-frame clones and drops some. Clone size and the V and J calls come from that table; the DNA yielded D and trimming. The table includes 160,000 or so clones, about four fifths detected once. Sequencing used peripheral blood. The receptor was isolated from a man aged 65 to 85 who had recovered from COVID-19. The chain links TRBV7-9 to TRBJ1-3; D uncertain. The CDR3, as DNA: TGTGCCAGCAGCTTATCCCGACTCTCTGGAAACACCATATATTTT. Residues: CASSLSRLSGNTIYF.